Sequencing of this TCR beta chain was carried out in a study of shared clonotypes between healthy human individuals (TCRdb year 2020). Looking at the study overall: A couple of women and three men aged 18 to 49 years were included in the cohort. For each donor, three plates each were used for CD4 naive and CD4 memory, two plates were used for CD8 naive, and one plate was used for CD8 memory. Blood TCR repertoires of about five healthy adults were deeply sequenced to estimate repertoire size and the extent of clonotype sharing between individuals. To increase sequencing depth and limit assay-specific biases, TCR repertoire library preparation and sequencing were carried out by different laboratories using diverse techniques. Leukapheresis yielded between about 0.9 and 9 billion PBMCs per donor.

Cut back by 1 base and 4 bases, the V and J ends lie 10 bases apart. CDR3 length: 14 amino acids, cysteine to phenylalanine. Only CDR3 DNA remains: 42 bases, in frame from the first base. The germline V gene sets CDR1 to MGHRA and CDR2 to YSYEKL. For the CD8 naive samples, CD45RO-negative cells were positively selected for CCR7, yielding a CD45RA+CCR7+ population from which TemRA cells were excluded. The donors were healthy, HIV-negative adults who had no recently reported acute infections or vaccinations. Every donor was a Caucasian adult living in Nashville, Tennessee, USA. After blood collection by leukapheresis, PBMCs were isolated using Ficoll-Histopaque density gradient centrifugation and then cryopreserved in the vapor phase of liquid nitrogen. Analytical flow cytometry was used to check the purity and quantity of every magnetically sorted T cell population. Genomic DNA was isolated from each sorted fraction and quantified by UV absorbance on a Nanodrop 2000c.

Points the paper makes about the study in general: Sampling was limited to blood, and TCR repertoires in tissue likely differ from TCR repertoires in blood. Even with the large sequencing depth, rarefaction of the sorted-subset datasets indicated that sequencing was incomplete. Pairwise subsampling indicated that sequencing depth was expected to affect the degree of clonotype sharing among donors. Higher generation probabilities were observed for clonotypes shared by all four sorted-subset donors than for non-shared clonotypes. Across a few donors, about 5.2% of naive CD4, over 3% of naive CD8, 2.3% of memory CD4, and around 0.4% of memory CD8 clonotypes were shared. The genetic and exposure-history diversity represented was limited by the small number of donors. Naive subsets generally had larger estimated clonotype richness than memory subsets.

TCR CDR3 regions were amplified from genomic DNA by multiplex PCR using the deep immunoSEQ assay. Genomic DNA extracted from each cell subset was distributed evenly over all wells of several immunoSEQ 96-well plates, and each plate served as one replicate. For sorted subsets, approximately 0.2 ug of genomic DNA, equivalent to around 29,000 T cell genomes, went into each replicate PCR. Purified libraries were quantified with a Qubit 3.0 fluorometer, sized on a Bioanalyzer 2100, and re-quantified with the KAPA Library Quantification kit. Every immunoSEQ 96-well plate was sequenced on a separate single-read 150-cycle Illumina NextSeq 550 flow cell. From the authors' description of their analysis: Because the immunoSEQ output held only junctional sequences and lacked quality scores, the filtering could not match the filtering applied to full-length reads. Sequences were annotated with PyIR, a Python wrapper for IgBLAST v1.9, using IMGT germline references to assign V/J genes and CDR3. Any read was removed if the V/J assignment was weak (E-value above 1e-6), the CDR3 was missing, or the read contained stop codons, out-of-frame junctions, or ambiguous translated residues. V3J clonotypes were defined as sequences sharing an identical inferred V gene, J gene, and CDR3 amino acid sequence. To compute the percentage overlap between repertoires, the number of shared unique clonotypes was divided by the size of the smaller repertoire. Richness of each repertoire was evaluated using RTK rarefaction, the Chao1 estimator, and Recon v2.1 estimates of unobserved clonotypes. For all TCRbeta clonotypes obtained by the gDNA method from a handful of donors, generation probabilities were computed with OLGA. Entries here come from immuneACCESS through TCRdb and include only in-frame sequences with V and J called. Some clones fail to appear in such tables; in the studies checked, an unresolved V gene covers under half of the shortfall, and the cause of the remainder is unknown. V, J and clone size are those of that table, while D and trimming were read from the DNA. This sample lists under 2,000,000 clones; roughly 94% were detected once. In total, the top ten clones hold roughly 1.2% of the sample.

This clone showed up just once. What this receptor recognizes is not known. No base quality information exists; no much larger clone differs at one position. The sequence joins TRBV4-1 to TRBJ1-2, with TRBD1 as a weak D call on 5 bases. The TCR originated in a man aged 18 to 30 in good health. Material: naive CD8+ T cells sorted from blood. Per the publication, the cell subset or site label means: CD45RA+CCR7+. The nucleotide sequence reads TGCGCCAGCAGCCAAGCGGAAGGGGCCTATGGCTACACCTTC. The translation is CASSQAEGAYGYTF.